This T cell receptor beta chain is from a study of blood T cell repertoires in COVID-19. The overall study: Samples of COVID-19 (acute and convalescent) were obtained from the United States, Italy and Spain. The analysed material was cDNA or gDNA that came from T cells, B-cell-depleted T cells, or PBMCs.

Original analysis: Estimates of nucleated cell counts were drawn from the amplification of reference gene primers. The method was immunoSEQ multiplex PCR; TCRdb's version includes in-frame clones alone and lacks a portion of them. V and J calls and clone size are given by that table; D and trimming were obtained from the DNA. The repertoire holds hundreds of thousands of clones, with approximately 90% as singletons. Per the germline V gene, CDR1 is SQVTM and CDR2 is ANQGSEA. This CDR3 region has 14 residues. The J segment lost 6 bases and the V segment lost 5 bases, leaving 12 bases of the junction unmatched. This clone has just one count.

The chain is built from TRBV29-1 and TRBJ1-1, with 7 bases fitting TRBD1. This receptor was identified in a woman between 55 and 75 years old with acute or convalescent COVID-19. The sample consisted of peripheral blood. The CDR3 coding sequence is TGCAGCGTTCACAACAGGGGTCGGGGCGCTGAAGCTTTCTTT. Translation: CSVHNRGRGAEAFF.